Listed below are T cell receptor beta chains from one sample, sequenced in a study of T cells after yellow fever vaccination. Each CDR3 protein is one row after TCRdb ran MiXCR on the 5' RACE reads. The sample yields approximately 85,000 distinct CDR3 sequences, 10% to 15% seen once. The sequencing here drew on CD8+ T cells not binding an NS4B(214-222) dextramer, sorted from PBMCs, taken 21 days after the first yellow fever vaccination. The receptors were sampled from a man younger than 35 who received the YFV17D yellow fever vaccine. The CDR3 runs from the conserved cysteine through the conserved F or W.

j_gene: TRBJ2-3; v_gene: TRBV19; CDR3aa: CAIRSPGGVSTDTQYF
j_gene: TRBJ2-5; v_gene: TRBV11-3; CDR3aa: CASSLSRDHQETQYF
j_gene: TRBJ2-1; v_gene: TRBV7-3; CDR3aa: CASSLFPVRGYEQFF
j_gene: TRBJ2-1; v_gene: TRBV11-1; CDR3aa: CASSLARGGLSNEQFF
j_gene: TRBJ2-1; v_gene: TRBV28; CDR3aa: CASSFVNGPGEQFF
j_gene: TRBJ1-1; v_gene: TRBV12-3/TRBV12-4; CDR3aa: CASSLGHLGAFF
j_gene: TRBJ2-3; v_gene: TRBV9; CDR3aa: CASSGGGGFTDTQYF
j_gene: TRBJ2-3; v_gene: TRBV4-3; CDR3aa: CASSARLAGGLTDTQYF
j_gene: TRBJ2-1; v_gene: TRBV7-9; CDR3aa: CASSPKDRGKGDEQFF
j_gene: TRBJ1-5; v_gene: TRBV20-1; CDR3aa: CSARPRGLRQPQHF
j_gene: TRBJ2-2; v_gene: TRBV6-5; CDR3aa: CASSYSATGRPGELFF
j_gene: TRBJ1-2; v_gene: TRBV29-1; CDR3aa: CSVEGAFYGYTF
j_gene: TRBJ2-1; v_gene: TRBV19; CDR3aa: CASSPKTAAYNEQFF
j_gene: TRBJ2-7; v_gene: TRBV11-2; CDR3aa: CASSLPPSEQYF
j_gene: TRBJ2-3; v_gene: TRBV11-2; CDR3aa: CASILGEMNTQYF
j_gene: TRBJ2-1; v_gene: TRBV11-1; CDR3aa: CASSFEFGSGNEQFF
j_gene: TRBJ2-7; v_gene: TRBV10-2; CDR3aa: CASTWIRTGGYEQYF
j_gene: TRBJ2-1; v_gene: TRBV20-1; CDR3aa: CSARDAGAGEQFF
j_gene: TRBJ2-4; v_gene: TRBV5-1; CDR3aa: CASSLGGGRDIQYF
j_gene: TRBJ2-5; v_gene: TRBV23-1; CDR3aa: CASSLKGIGVESVETQYF
j_gene: TRBJ1-5; v_gene: TRBV24-1; CDR3aa: CATIFRNDQPQHF
j_gene: TRBJ2-1; v_gene: TRBV20-1; CDR3aa: CSAPIGPPFRDEQFF
j_gene: TRBJ1-3; v_gene: TRBV7-6; CDR3aa: CASSRGQGTGNTIYF
j_gene: TRBJ2-7; v_gene: TRBV27; CDR3aa: CASSTMGTGSYEQYF
j_gene: TRBJ1-5; v_gene: TRBV6-2/TRBV6-3; CDR3aa: CAADGTASNQPQHF
j_gene: TRBJ1-2; v_gene: TRBV5-5; CDR3aa: CASSWTGIPGYTF
j_gene: TRBJ2-5; v_gene: TRBV11-2; CDR3aa: CAIRWPNKETQYF
j_gene: TRBJ2-7; v_gene: TRBV20-1; CDR3aa: CSAQPGLAGGYEQYF
j_gene: TRBJ2-1; v_gene: TRBV20-1; CDR3aa: CSAPRGGWDEQFF
j_gene: TRBJ1-5; v_gene: TRBV20-1; CDR3aa: CSARDMRENQPQHF
j_gene: TRBJ2-3; v_gene: TRBV24-1; CDR3aa: CATSDFGGGAPDTQYF
j_gene: TRBJ1-2; v_gene: TRBV18; CDR3aa: CASSPSGTLYGYTF
j_gene: TRBJ2-3; v_gene: TRBV12-3/TRBV12-4; CDR3aa: CASRDPGLAGATQYF
j_gene: TRBJ2-3; v_gene: TRBV5-1; CDR3aa: CASSLDPSGGATDTQYF
j_gene: TRBJ2-1; v_gene: TRBV27; CDR3aa: CASSLLFPGTGVNEQFF
j_gene: TRBJ1-3; v_gene: TRBV7-2; CDR3aa: CASSARQAGNTIYF
j_gene: TRBJ2-2; v_gene: TRBV28; CDR3aa: CASSWTATGELFF
j_gene: TRBJ2-5; v_gene: TRBV29-1; CDR3aa: CSVVTGGAGTQYF
j_gene: TRBJ2-5; v_gene: TRBV6-2/TRBV6-3; CDR3aa: CASSATSSGTQYF
j_gene: TRBJ2-3; v_gene: TRBV6-5; CDR3aa: CASSYEGTDTQYF
j_gene: TRBJ1-1; v_gene: TRBV3-1; CDR3aa: CASSPQGSTEAFF
j_gene: TRBJ2-7; v_gene: TRBV4-3; CDR3aa: CASSQVWQRDSYEQYF
j_gene: TRBJ2-3; v_gene: TRBV7-9; CDR3aa: CASSWSTGTGLYTQYF
j_gene: TRBJ1-2; v_gene: TRBV6-1; CDR3aa: CAWIAGADNYGYTF
j_gene: TRBJ1-5; v_gene: TRBV12-5; CDR3aa: CASGSASNQPQHF
j_gene: TRBJ1-5; v_gene: TRBV12-3/TRBV12-4; CDR3aa: CASNSRGAGNQPQHF
j_gene: TRBJ1-6; v_gene: TRBV6-1; CDR3aa: CASGGGPYSPLHF
j_gene: TRBJ1-5; v_gene: TRBV5-6; CDR3aa: CASSFQGYFQPQHF
j_gene: TRBJ1-4; v_gene: TRBV4-3; CDR3aa: CASSPRTREGEKLFF
j_gene: TRBJ2-1; v_gene: TRBV7-9; CDR3aa: CASSFASGRYNEQFF
j_gene: TRBJ2-1; v_gene: TRBV9; CDR3aa: CASSVSGGLNEQFF
j_gene: TRBJ2-3; v_gene: TRBV29-1; CDR3aa: CSVEGAARYTDTQYF
j_gene: TRBJ2-1; v_gene: TRBV29-1; CDR3aa: CSVGTGTVRFF
j_gene: TRBJ1-2; v_gene: TRBV6-5; CDR3aa: CASSYQEFSYGYTF
j_gene: TRBJ2-1; v_gene: TRBV11-3; CDR3aa: CASRAGGGGEQFF
j_gene: TRBJ2-5; v_gene: TRBV4-1; CDR3aa: CASSYGGYQETQYF